A selection of T cell receptor beta chains follows, all from one sample in a study of cytomegalovirus exposure and HLA in healthy donors. Here immunoSEQ multiplex PCR was the method, and the copy in TCRdb shows in-frame clones only, minus some. The sample consists of roughly 98,000 clones, about two thirds of them appearing once. Sequencing was carried out using PBMCs. The receptor source for this set is a man aged 45-65 years in good health and CMV-seronegative. Both conserved end residues are part of each CDR3. A D gene is named only where the DNA matches it firmly. Only part of the rows carry a size: once, few, many, or a class if the clone is expanded.

size | J | D | V | DNA | CDR3
. | TRBJ1-1 | TRBD1 | TRBV10-2 | TGCGCCAGCAGTGAGTCGGGCAGGGGGCGCATCACTGAAGCTTTCTTT | CASSESGRGRITEAFF
. | TRBJ2-6 | TRBD1 | TRBV5-4 | TGTGCCAGCAGCCGGGGGCCAGGGGGCGCTGGGGCCAACGTCCTGACTTTC | CASSRGPGGAGANVLTF
. | TRBJ1-4 | TRBD1 | TRBV5-1 | TGCGCCAGCAGCCTAGCGACAGGGTCTAATGAAAAACTGTTTTTT | CASSLATGSNEKLFF
. | TRBJ1-2 | TRBD1 | TRBV7-8 | TGTGCCAGCAGCTCCCCGAGGGACAGACAAACTAACTATGGCTACACCTTC | CASSSPRDRQTNYGYTF
. | TRBJ2-1 | TRBD2 | TRBV7-9 | TGTGCCAGCAGCTTAGGCGGTAGCGGGAGCTCCTACAATGAGCAGTTCTTC | CASSLGGSGSSYNEQFF
. | TRBJ1-5 | . | TRBV6-5 | TGTGCCAGCAGTTACTACAGGGATCAGCCCCAGCATTTT | CASSYYRDQPQHF
. | TRBJ1-2 | TRBD1 | TRBV4-3 | TGCGCCAGCAGCCCATGGACAGGGGAAGTCTATGGCTACACCTTC | CASSPWTGEVYGYTF
. | TRBJ1-2 | . | TRBV28 | TGTGCCAGCAGTTTATTTGGGGGGGTCTATGGCTACACCTTC | CASSLFGGVYGYTF
. | TRBJ2-1 | TRBD2 | TRBV18 | TGTGCCAGCTCACCTTCCGGACTAGCGGGTGGGAATGAGCAGTTCTTC | CASSPSGLAGGNEQFF
. | TRBJ2-7 | TRBD1 | TRBV7-2 | TGTGCCAGCAGCGTAGACAGGGGTCGGGAGCAGTACTTC | CASSVDRGREQYF
once | TRBJ1-2 | . | TRBV11-1 | TGTGCCAGCAGCTTCATTCAGGGTGGAGGCTACACCTTC | CASSFIQGGGYTF
. | TRBJ2-2 | . | TRBV12-5 | TGTGCTAGTGGTTTGGCCCTTACTGGGGGGACCTCCACCGGGGAGCTGTTTTTT | CASGLALTGGTSTGELFF
. | TRBJ1-5 | TRBD1 | TRBV2 | TGTGCCAGCAGTGAACGACAGGGAAAGCAGCCCCAGCATTTT | CASSERQGKQPQHF
few | TRBJ2-2 | TRBD1 | TRBV28 | TGTGCCAGCAGTTTGGGCAGGGGGTTCTTGGGCCCGAACACCGGGGAGCTGTTTTTT | CASSLGRGFLGPNTGELFF
. | TRBJ2-1 | . | TRBV28 | TGTGCCAGCAGTTTTTCTAGCTACTACAATGAGCAGTTCTTC | CASSFSSYYNEQFF
few | TRBJ2-1 | . | TRBV7-8 | TGTGCCAGCAGTGGGACCCGCGGGGACAATGAGCAGTTCTTC | CASSGTRGDNEQFF
once | TRBJ1-6 | . | TRBV29-1 | TGCAGCGTTAGGGGCAGTGGCAATTCACCCCTCCACTTT | CSVRGSGNSPLHF
. | TRBJ1-1 | . | TRBV5-6 | TGTGCCAGCAGCTTGGGGTTATGGACACACTACACTGAAGCTTTCTTT | CASSLGLWTHYTEAFF
. | TRBJ2-2 | . | TRBV7-9 | TGTTCCAGCAGACAGGTGGTCGGGGAGCTGTTTTTT | CSSRQVVGELFF
. | TRBJ1-2 | . | TRBV6-5 | TGTGCCAGCAGTTTACTGCCGGACAGAGCTAACTATGGCTACACCTTC | CASSLLPDRANYGYTF
. | TRBJ2-4 | TRBD2 | TRBV7-6 | TGTGCCAGCAGCTTAGGAGTGGCGGGAGGGGTGGCCAAAAACATTCAGTACTTC | CASSLGVAGGVAKNIQYF
. | TRBJ2-7 | TRBD2 | TRBV5-4 | TGTGCCAGCGGGACTAGCGGGAGATCAGGCGAGCAGTACTTC | CASGTSGRSGEQYF
. | TRBJ2-1 | . | TRBV19 | TGTGCCAGTACCACCCATAGCGAACAGTTCTTC | CASTTHSEQFF
. | TRBJ2-7 | TRBD1 | TRBV5-1 | TGCGCCAGCAGCCAGGGACAGCCGTACTCCTACGAGCAGTACTTC | CASSQGQPYSYEQYF
. | TRBJ2-1 | . | TRBV30 | TGTGCCTGGAGGGGTTTTAGCCAATACAATGAGCAGTTCTTC | CAWRGFSQYNEQFF
. | TRBJ2-7 | . | TRBV9 | TGTGCCAGCAGCGTAGGTAGTCCCGACTACGAGCAGTACTTC | CASSVGSPDYEQYF
. | TRBJ2-6 | TRBD1 | TRBV10-3 | TGTGCCATCAGCCCGGGACAGAGCTCTGGGGCCAACGTCCTGACTTTC | CAISPGQSSGANVLTF
. | TRBJ2-1 | TRBD1 | TRBV14 | TGTGCCAGCAGCCAAAGACAGGGGGCGACGGTAAATGAGCAGTTCTTC | CASSQRQGATVNEQFF
. | TRBJ1-5 | . | TRBV6-5 | TGTGCCAGCAGACAGGGTCTGGGTCAGCCCCAGCATTTT | CASRQGLGQPQHF
. | TRBJ1-4 | . | TRBV25-1 | TGTGCCAGCAGTGACGGATGGGACCTCACACGGGGGGGTGAAAAACTGTTTTTT | CASSDGWDLTRGGEKLFF
. | TRBJ1-6 | TRBD1 | TRBV19 | TGTGCCAGTACCCACAAGAGGGGACAGAGCTCCTATAATTCACCCCTCCACTTT | CASTHKRGQSSYNSPLHF
. | TRBJ1-1 | . | TRBV28 | TGTGCCAGCAGTTTATGGACAGGAAAGAACACTGAAGCTTTCTTT | CASSLWTGKNTEAFF
. | TRBJ1-6 | . | TRBV6-5 | TGTGCCAGCTCCCTAAGCACCCCACGGGAATCACCCCTCCACTTT | CASSLSTPRESPLHF
. | TRBJ1-5 | . | TRBV20-1 | TGCAGTGCACCAGGCTTGGGGCCCCAGCATTTT | CSAPGLGPQHF
. | TRBJ2-5 | . | TRBV10-3 | TGTGCCATCAGTGACGAGAGGGTGGAGACCCAGTACTTC | CAISDERVETQYF
. | TRBJ2-2 | . | TRBV19 | TGTGCCAGTAGTAGGACAGCCGGGGAGCTGTTTTTT | CASSRTAGELFF
. | TRBJ1-2 | TRBD1 | TRBV11-2 | TGTGCCAGCAGCTTAGAGGGACAGGGGTCGGGGGGCTACACCTTC | CASSLEGQGSGGYTF
. | TRBJ2-2 | . | TRBV5-5 | TGTGCCAGCAGAACAGCAGGGCTAACCGGGGAGCTGTTTTTT | CASRTAGLTGELFF
. | TRBJ2-3 | . | TRBV2 | TGTGCCAGCAGTACTTTCGGTGATACGCAGTATTTT | CASSTFGDTQYF
. | TRBJ1-5 | . | TRBV5-4 | TGTGCCAGCAGCTTGGGAGGGGGTGGTCAGCCCCAGCATTTT | CASSLGGGGQPQHF
. | TRBJ1-6 | . | TRBV7-2 | TGTGCCAGCAGCCCCCGAATGACAGGCCGCTCCAATAATTCACCCCTCCACTTT | CASSPRMTGRSNNSPLHF